These 28 T cell receptor beta chains originate from one sample sequenced in a study of blood T cell repertoires in COVID-19. Method: immunoSEQ multiplex PCR; TCRdb's copy keeps in-frame clones and lacks some. Of 45,000 to 50,000 clones listed, about nine tenths are singletons. The specimen was peripheral blood. These receptors were collected from a human donor in a cohort sampled during active COVID-19.

The chain has TRBV9 and TRBJ1-2; 7 bases fit TRBD1. Germline assignment: CDR1 SGDLS and CDR2 YYNGEE. The CDR3 sequence is 15 residues long. The V and J ends lost 3 bases and 5 bases, in that order; junction bases with no gene match: 10. Here the CDR3 DNA reads TGTGCCAGCAGCGAGCACTCCGGGACAGTATATGGCTACACCTTC. Translation: CASSEHSGTVYGYTF.

V usage is TRBV3-1 (or the pseudogene TRBV3-2) and J usage is TRBJ2-1; 14 nucleotides agree with TRBD2. Germline loops: CDR1 LGHDT, CDR2 YNNKEL (reference sequence). The V gene end was trimmed by 1 base and the J gene end by 6 bases; junction bases not matched to a gene: 5. This CDR3 has 17 amino acids. For the CDR3, the DNA is TGTGCCAGCAGCCAAGTGACTAGCGGGGGGGGACTCAATGAGCAGTTCTTC. As protein: CASSQVTSGGGLNEQFF.

V is TRBV11-2 and J is TRBJ1-4, with unresolved D. The germline gives CDR1 SGHAT, CDR2 FQNNGV. Between the trimmed V and J ends, which lost 3 bases and 8 bases, there was a span of 13 bases. CDR3 length: 14 amino acids. DNA of the CDR3: TGTGCCAGCAGCTTGGCAGTCATGAGGGAAAAACTGTTTTTT. It translates to CASSLAVMREKLFF. Looking up the rest from reference TRBV11-2 and TRBJ1-4 gives the full variable domain: EAGVAQSPRYKIIEKRQSVAFWCNPISGHATLYWYQQILGQGPKLLIQFQNNGVVDDSQLPKDRFSAERLKGVDSTLKIQPAKLEDSAVYLCASSLAVMREKLFFGSGTQLSVL.

The chain uses TRBV29-1 and TRBJ2-6; the D is unclear. Per germline, CDR1 SQVTM and CDR2 ANQGSEA. The CDR3 is made up of 13 amino acids. The V end lost 7 bases, the J end lost 12 bases, and 19 bases lay between the germline ends. CDR3 nucleotides: TGCAGCGCAGCGAACCCCGAATCCCCCGTCCTGACTTTC. It encodes CSAANPESPVLTF.

V and J are TRBV18 and TRBJ2-1; a weak D match, TRBD2 (5 bases). CDR1 is KGHSH, CDR2 LQKENI, per germline. Trimming pared 0 bases from V and 6 bases from J, leaving 12 bases between. CDR3 size: 15 residues. In nucleotides, the CDR3 is TGTGCCAGCTCACCACCTACAGTTGAGGGCAATGAGCAGTTCTTC. Protein sequence: CASSPPTVEGNEQFF.

The J gene is TRBJ2-1, the V gene TRBV11-2; TRBD2 agrees at 8 bases. Germline V gives CDR1 SGHAT, CDR2 FQNNGV. CDR3 length equals 14 residues. Trimming at V came to 5 bases and at J to 7 bases, leaving 7 bases not matched to a gene. The CDR3, as DNA: TGTGCCAGCAGCCACGGACTAGCTGGGAATGAGCAGTTCTTC. Residues: CASSHGLAGNEQFF.

The chain is built from TRBV3-1 (or the pseudogene TRBV3-2) and TRBJ2-1, with 10 bases matching TRBD2. Unmatched junction bases numbered 8, after V lost 1 base and J lost 5 bases. Germline lookup yields CDR1 LGHDT and CDR2 YNNKEL (reference sequence). The CDR3 consists of 17 residues. The CDR3 nucleotides are TGTGCCAGCAGCCAAGGACAATATAGCGGGGGGAACAATGAGCAGTTCTTC. As protein: CASSQGQYSGGNNEQFF.

This clone was observed a single time. The chain is built from TRBV5-8 and TRBJ2-1; D is uncertain. The CDR3 spans 15 residues. Germline loops: CDR1 SGHTS, CDR2 YDEGEE. V lost 0 bases to trimming and J lost 3 bases, with 10 bases between them. Here the CDR3 reads CASSLGGLFYNEQFF. CDR3 nucleotide sequence: TGTGCCAGCAGCTTGGGCGGTCTCTTCTACAATGAGCAGTTCTTC.

The rearrangement links TRBV6-5 to TRBJ2-5; 8 bases are shared with TRBD1. CDR3 length: 15 amino acids. V gave up 6 bases and J gave up 4 bases; unmatched junction bases: 10. The germline CDR1 and CDR2 sequences are MNHEY and SVGAGI. The CDR3 loop reads CASRSSGGGLETQYF. CDR3 DNA sequence: TGTGCCAGCAGGTCCTCAGGGGGCGGATTAGAGACCCAGTACTTC.

The V and J genes are TRBV5-1 and TRBJ2-7; 7 bases are shared with TRBD1. This CDR3 comprises 14 residues. The V gene's germline CDR1 is SGHRS and CDR2 YFSETQ. V lost 7 bases, J lost 1 base, and 8 bases stayed unmatched. CDR3 DNA sequence: TGCGCCAGCGGATCCGGGACAGAGTCCTACGAGCAGTACTTC. Its protein is CASGSGTESYEQYF. Combining the CDR3 with reference TRBV5-1 and TRBJ2-7 gives the whole variable domain KAGVTQTPRYLIKTRGQQVTLSCSPISGHRSVSWYQQTPGQGLQFLFEYFSETQRNKGNFPGRFSGRQFSNSRSEMNVSTLELGDSALYLCASGSGTESYEQYFGPGTRLTVT.

The CDR3, as DNA: TGTGCCAGCTCACCACCGAACAGGGCTACGGACGAGCAGTACTTC. Its protein is CASSPPNRATDEQYF. The genes are TRBV18 and TRBJ2-7; the D gene is possibly TRBD1 (6 bases). This CDR3 has 15 residues. Germline V CDR1 and CDR2: KGHSH, LQKENI. V lost 0 bases, J lost 5 bases, and 14 bases lay in between.

The V and J genes are TRBV28 and TRBJ2-1, with TRBD2 as a possible D gene (6 bases). The CDR3 sequence is 16 residues long. CDR1 MDHEN and CDR2 SYDVKM come from the germline V gene. The ends were cut back, 5 bases at V and 1 base at J, with 15 bases in the middle. The CDR3 protein is CASSPSGELSYNEQFF. For the CDR3, the DNA is TGTGCCAGCAGTCCCTCGGGGGAGTTGTCCTACAATGAGCAGTTCTTC.

This chain connects TRBV29-1 to TRBJ2-2; D may be TRBD1 (6 bases). Per germline, CDR1 SQVTM and CDR2 ANQGSEA. The V and J ends lost 5 bases and 4 bases respectively, with 14 bases between them. CDR3 length equals 14 residues. This CDR3 reads CSVNTQGTTGELFF. CDR3 nucleotides: TGCAGCGTTAATACACAGGGCACCACCGGGGAGCTGTTTTTT.

The J gene is TRBJ2-5, the V gene TRBV6-5; the match to TRBD2 covers 13 bases. The CDR3 sequence is 15 residues long. The germline gives CDR1 MNHEY, CDR2 SVGAGI. The trim removed 2 bases at V and 3 bases at J, leaving 0 bases unmatched. The CDR3 reads CASSYGLAGEETQYF. The CDR3 DNA sequence: TGTGCCAGCAGTTACGGACTAGCGGGGGAAGAGACCCAGTACTTC.

The rearrangement uses TRBV5-6 and TRBJ2-1; maybe TRBD2 (5 bases). Looked up from germline, CDR1 is SGHDT and CDR2 is YYEEEE. The CDR3 covers 13 residues. With 4 bases removed from V and 4 bases from J, the gap between germline ends came to 9 bases. The CDR3 loop is CASSKEVYNEQFF. For the CDR3, the DNA is TGTGCCAGCAGCAAGGAGGTGTACAATGAGCAGTTCTTC.

CDR3 loop: CASSVDGTQGDEQYF. DNA of the CDR3: TGTGCCAGCAGCGTAGACGGGACTCAGGGGGACGAGCAGTACTTC. The chain combines TRBV9 with TRBJ2-7; tentatively, D is TRBD1 (7 bases). The CDR3 runs 15 residues. The germline CDR1 and CDR2 sequences are SGDLS and YYNGEE. Trimming stripped 0 bases from V and 5 bases from J, with 15 bases between. The whole variable domain, filled in from reference TRBV9 and TRBJ2-7, reads DSGVTQTPKHLITATGQRVTLRCSPRSGDLSVYWYQQSLDQGLQFLIQYYNGEERAKGNILERFSAQQFPDLHSELNLSSLELGDSALYFCASSVDGTQGDEQYFGPGTRLTVT.

The J gene is TRBJ1-2, the V gene TRBV5-4; 7 nucleotides agree with TRBD1. Per the germline V gene, CDR1 is SGHNT and CDR2 is YYREEE (reference sequence). V trimming: 3 bases; J trimming: 11 bases; junction bases outside the gene matches: 7. The CDR3 contains 12 residues. CDR3 in amino acids: CASSSPTGWYTF. As DNA, the CDR3 is TGTGCCAGCAGCTCCCCGACAGGGTGGTACACCTTC.

J is TRBJ2-5 and V is TRBV2, with 9 bases identical to TRBD2. The J segment lost 4 bases and the V segment lost 7 bases, leaving 13 bases of the junction unmatched. The V gene's germline CDR1 is SNHLY and CDR2 FYNNEI. The CDR3 sequence is 16 residues long. The DNA of the CDR3 is TGTGCCAGCAAATTTGGTAGCGGGGGCCTCGGAGAGACCCAGTACTTC. As protein: CASKFGSGGLGETQYF.

This chain uses TRBV6-2 or TRBV6-3 with TRBJ1-1; unclear D gene. Germline CDR1 MNHEY, CDR2 SVGEGT. The V gene lost 3 bases and the J gene lost 4 bases, with 9 bases spanning the gap. This CDR3 region has 13 residues. The CDR3 sequence is CASSYGRITEAFF. The CDR3 DNA follows: TGTGCCAGCAGTTATGGCAGAATCACTGAAGCTTTCTTT.

This clone turned up a few times. V and J are TRBV5-1 and TRBJ2-1; 9 nucleotides align to TRBD2. V lost 0 bases and J lost 3; bases outside the gene matches: 10. From germline, CDR1 is SGHRS and CDR2 YFSETQ. The CDR3 consists of 18 residues. The chain's CDR3 is CASSLAGGGALYYNEQFF. In DNA, the CDR3 is TGCGCCAGCAGCTTGGCGGGCGGGGGGGCTTTATACTACAATGAGCAGTTCTTC.

V is TRBV7-9 and J is TRBJ2-5; 8 bases align to TRBD1. CDR1 SEHNR and CDR2 FQNEAQ come from the germline V gene (reference sequence). The trim removed 6 bases at V and 5 bases at J, leaving 14 bases unmatched. The CDR3 length is 16 residues. The chain's CDR3 is CASSTATGVRSETQYF. The CDR3 DNA sequence: TGTGCCAGCAGTACGGCGACAGGGGTGCGTTCGGAGACCCAGTACTTC. The whole variable domain, remainder taken from reference TRBV7-9 and TRBJ2-5, is DTGVSQNPRHKITKRGQNVTFRCDPISEHNRLYWYRQTLGQGPEFLTYFQNEAQLEKSRLLSDRFSAERPKGSFSTLEIQRTEQGDSAMYLCASSTATGVRSETQYFGPGTRLLVL.

This chain links TRBV12-5 with TRBJ1-4; D gene ambiguous. With 3 bases removed from V and 8 bases from J, the gap between germline ends came to 13 bases. Germline V gives CDR1 LGHNT, CDR2 FRNRAP. CDR3 length: 14 amino acids. The CDR3 sequence is CASGFSNRGEKLFF. The DNA of the CDR3 is TGTGCTAGTGGTTTTTCCAATCGAGGGGAAAAACTGTTTTTT.

This rearrangement joins TRBV5-4 to TRBJ1-2, with 10 nucleotides matching TRBD1. This CDR3 has 16 residues. V lost 4 bases, J lost 2 bases, and 8 bases stayed unmatched. Germline CDR1 reads SGHNT; CDR2 reads YYREEE (reference sequence). In DNA form, the CDR3 reads TGTGCCAGCAGCCCCGGACAGGGGGAAGGGAACTATGGCTACACCTTC. Its protein is CASSPGQGEGNYGYTF. The entire variable domain, with the rest obtained from reference TRBV5-4 and TRBJ1-2, is as follows: ETGVTQSPTHLIKTRGQQVTLRCSSQSGHNTVSWYQQALGQGPQFIFQYYREEENGRGNFPPRFSGLQFPNYSSELNVNALELDDSALYLCASSPGQGEGNYGYTFGSGTRLTVV.

J is TRBJ2-1 and V is TRBV7-9; no firm D call. This CDR3 is 15 amino acids long. Germline lookup yields CDR1 SEHNR and CDR2 FQNEAQ (reference sequence). V was trimmed by 5 bases and J by 8 bases, leaving 19 bases between them. In DNA form, the CDR3 reads TGTGCCAGCAGCCCTTACATGGCTCCTCAGGATGAGCAGTTCTTC. The encoded protein is CASSPYMAPQDEQFF.

The chain recombines TRBV9 with TRBJ2-3; maybe TRBD1 (6 bases). CDR1 is SGDLS, CDR2 YYNGEE, per germline. The CDR3 has 18 residues. Trimming took off 2 bases at V and 5 bases at J, with 24 bases between the two ends. This CDR3 is CASSVGASRPQEEDTQYF. CDR3 nucleotides: TGTGCCAGCAGCGTGGGGGCTAGCCGGCCCCAGGAAGAAGATACGCAGTATTTT.

This chain links TRBV6-2 or TRBV6-3 with TRBJ1-2; D is unresolved. Germline V CDR1 and CDR2: MNHEY, SVGEGT. Trimming took off 3 bases at V and 4 bases at J, with 12 bases between the two ends. This CDR3 comprises 14 residues. CDR3 sequence: CASSYIGLGYGYTF. For the CDR3, the DNA is TGTGCCAGCAGTTATATTGGACTTGGCTATGGCTACACCTTC.

This clone appeared a single time. V usage is TRBV7-6 and J usage is TRBJ2-3; 15 bases align to TRBD2. This CDR3 comprises 16 residues. The germline V gene has CDR1 SGHVS and CDR2 FNYEAQ. The V gene end was trimmed by 4 bases and the J gene end by 6 bases; junction bases not matched to a gene: 5. The CDR3: CASSSRTSGGADTQYF. DNA of the CDR3: TGTGCCAGCAGCTCCAGGACTAGCGGGGGGGCGGATACGCAGTATTTT.

This chain joins TRBV5-1 and TRBJ2-5, with 8 bases aligning to TRBD2. Germline V CDR1 and CDR2: SGHRS, YFSETQ. Trimming cost V 5 bases and J 0 bases; bases outside gene matches: 3. This CDR3 has 14 residues. For the CDR3, the DNA is TGCGCCAGCAGGCCACTAGCGGACCAAGAGACCCAGTACTTC. This translates into CASRPLADQETQYF.